Below, 30 T cell receptor beta chains from the same sample are listed, as sequenced in a study of CD8+ T cells in alopecia areata (dated by TCRdb to about 2018). The library was built by means of the immunoSEQ multiplex PCR assay. RNA was extracted from all samples and reverse transcribed into cDNA, which served as template for TCR sequencing. Here the immuneACCESS table is served through TCRdb, limited to in-frame sequences with V and J called. Missing clones are a known gap in these copies; in checked studies unresolved V genes cover under half, and the rest lacks a known reason. The table for this sample lists tens of thousands of clones; 46% of them were counted only once. The top ten hold about a fifth of the sample. The intended sense of this specimen's treatment or condition label: oral pan-JAK inhibitor, 5-10 mg twice daily. The sample consisted of CD8+ T cells sorted from blood, taken at approximately week 36, from a patient treated with tofacitinib. Source of these receptors: a human donor with alopecia areata.

There are a few counts of this clone. J is TRBJ2-7 and V is TRBV7-9; 10 bases fit TRBD2. Germline CDR1 SEHNR, CDR2 FQNEAQ (reference sequence). The length of the CDR3 is 15 residues. V dropped 4 bases and J dropped 6; count of bases not matched to a gene: 9. The CDR3 coding sequence is TGTGCCAGCAGCTCCCCACTAGCGGGGAGCCCCGAGCAGTACTTC. This codes for CASSSPLAGSPEQYF.

This clone has a handful of counts. The CDR3 sequence is CASSPIRDRAKADTQYF. CDR3 DNA sequence: TGTGCCAGCAGTCCTATCCGGGACAGAGCAAAGGCAGATACGCAGTATTTT. V gene TRBV27 combines with J gene TRBJ2-3; 7 bases align to TRBD1. The CDR3 is 17 residues long. V shed 5 bases, J shed 4 bases, and the junction held 15 bases outside the gene matches. The germline gives CDR1 MNHEY, CDR2 SMNVEV (reference sequence).

V usage is TRBV4-3 and J usage is TRBJ2-3; no definite D call. Germline values: CDR1 LGHNA, CDR2 YSLEER. The V and J ends lost 1 base and 2 bases respectively, with 10 bases between them. The CDR3 covers 15 residues. CDR3 bases: TGCGCCAGCAGCCAAGTAAGGGTCCCCACAGATACGCAGTATTTT. As protein: CASSQVRVPTDTQYF.

V and J are TRBV28 and TRBJ2-5; weak D call: TRBD2 (5 bases). CDR1 and CDR2 (germline): MDHEN, SYDVKM. The CDR3 consists of 15 residues. Trimming removed 3 bases from V and 2 bases from J, with 13 bases in between. The CDR3 DNA reads TGTGCCAGCAGTTTGTTGGGAGAGCGGCAAGAGACCCAGTACTTC. Translating it yields CASSLLGERQETQYF. The full variable domain, in which reference TRBV28 and TRBJ2-5 provide the parts outside the CDR3, is DVKVTQSSRYLVKRTGEKVFLECVQDMDHENMFWYRQDPGLGLRLIYFSYDVKMKEKGDIPEGYSVSREKKERFSLILESASTNQTSMYLCASSLLGERQETQYFGPGTRLLVL.

This clone has just a few counts. This chain joins TRBV6-5 and TRBJ1-2; D uncertain. Germline lookup yields CDR1 MNHEY and CDR2 SVGAGI. V was shortened by 2 bases and J by 7 bases, with 8 bases between the two germline ends. The CDR3 runs 12 residues. CDR3 in DNA: TGTGCCAGCAGTTACGGGCGTAGTGGCTACACCTTC. The encoded protein is CASSYGRSGYTF.

The CDR3 protein is CASSHPRPGSYEQYF. The CDR3 DNA sequence: TGTGCCAGCAGCCACCCCAGGCCGGGGTCCTACGAGCAGTACTTC. The chain is built from TRBV11-2 and TRBJ2-7; D is possibly TRBD2 (5 bases). The CDR3 has 15 amino acids. Germline lookup yields CDR1 SGHAT and CDR2 FQNNGV. With 5 bases removed from V and 1 base from J, the gap between germline ends came to 15 bases.

This clone was observed a few times. The chain's CDR3 is CATNGRGGEQYF. The CDR3 DNA follows: TGTGCCACCAACGGGCGGGGAGGCGAGCAGTACTTC. This sequence joins TRBV15 and TRBJ2-7, with D tentatively TRBD2 (6 bases). Germline values: CDR1 LNHNV, CDR2 YYDKDF (reference sequence). The CDR3 loop spans 12 amino acids. V gave up 7 bases and J gave up 6 bases, with 13 bases separating them.

A few counts support this clone. The chain employs TRBV5-1 and TRBJ2-1, with D hard to call. The germline V gene has CDR1 SGHRS and CDR2 YFSETQ. With 4 bases removed from V and 8 bases from J, the gap between germline ends came to 13 bases. The CDR3 contains 13 residues. The CDR3 DNA is TGCGCCAGCAGCCCCCCTGGACGGGATGAGCAGTTCTTC. Protein: CASSPPGRDEQFF.

This clone was recorded once. The rearrangement uses TRBV5-6 and TRBJ2-5; D gene ambiguous. Trimming took 0 bases from V and 0 from J, leaving 6 bases between them. The CDR3 totals 14 residues. Germline V gene sequence: CDR1 SGHDT, CDR2 YYEEEE. The CDR3 DNA reads TGTGCCAGCAGCTTGGATGTATACCAAGAGACCCAGTACTTC. It yields the protein CASSLDVYQETQYF.

This rearrangement joins TRBV4-3 to TRBJ1-4; TRBD1 aligns across 8 bases. The V gene's germline CDR1 is LGHNA and CDR2 YSLEER. This CDR3 has 18 amino acids. With V trimmed by 4 bases and J by 8 bases, 18 bases remained unmatched. CDR3 protein: CASSRLVPGQESEEKLFF. CDR3 in DNA: TGCGCCAGCAGCCGCCTCGTCCCGGGACAGGAATCTGAGGAAAAACTGTTTTTT.

This clone was detected only a few times. The chain employs TRBV20-1 and TRBJ2-7; D gene ambiguous. V lost 3 bases and J lost 2, with 5 bases in between. The CDR3 totals 11 residues. Germline CDR1 reads DFQATT; CDR2 reads SNEGSKA (reference sequence). The CDR3 nucleotides read TGCAGTGCTAGCGGACCCTACGAGCAGTACTTC. Translation gives CSASGPYEQYF.

This clone was observed a few times. V usage is TRBV4-1 and J usage is TRBJ2-3; 12 bases are shared with TRBD2. Looked up from germline, CDR1 is MGHRA and CDR2 is YSYEKL. After removal of 6 bases from V and 2 bases from J, the junction contained 6 bases not matched to a gene. The CDR3 contains 16 residues. CDR3: CASRPRLAGATDTQYF. CDR3 in DNA: TGCGCCAGCAGGCCGCGACTAGCGGGAGCCACAGATACGCAGTATTTT.

CDR3 in amino acids: CASSPRWGSSTEAFF. The CDR3 nucleotides are TGCGCCAGCAGCCCTCGATGGGGCTCGAGCACTGAAGCTTTCTTT. V and J are TRBV4-1 and TRBJ1-1, with a tentative D call TRBD1 (5 bases). This CDR3 spans 15 amino acids. The germline V gene has CDR1 MGHRA and CDR2 YSYEKL. V was trimmed by 4 bases and J by 4 bases, leaving 16 bases between them.

In regard to this clone: At the DNA level, this CDR3 is encoded by other sequences in the same sample as well. This rearrangement joins TRBV29-1 to TRBJ2-1; the D is unclear. In germline, CDR1 is SQVTM, CDR2 ANQGSEA. V was shortened by 4 bases and J by 3 bases, with 1 base between the two germline ends. This CDR3 spans 10 amino acids. The CDR3, as DNA: TGCAGCGTTGTCTACAATGAGCAGTTCTTC. This encodes CSVVYNEQFF.

The rearrangement links TRBV28 to TRBJ2-4; 7 bases align to TRBD1. The germline V gene has CDR1 MDHEN and CDR2 SYDVKM. The CDR3 length is 14 residues. Trimming cost V 2 bases and J 3 bases; bases outside gene matches: 1. The CDR3 protein is CASSLDRVKNIQYF. CDR3 bases: TGTGCCAGCAGTTTAGACAGGGTCAAAAACATTCAGTACTTC.

A few counts support this clone. The V call is TRBV7-2, the J call TRBJ2-7; D remains ambiguous. The CDR3 has 14 residues. V lost 2 bases, J lost 0 bases, and 8 bases lay in between. Germline CDR1 is SGHTA and CDR2 is FQGNSA. The CDR3 protein is CASSLRASSYEQYF. The CDR3 bases are TGTGCCAGCAGCTTACGCGCCAGCTCCTACGAGCAGTACTTC.

The chain combines TRBV2 with TRBJ1-5; 8 positions match TRBD1. Losses at the gene ends were 2 bases for V and 7 bases for J; bases not matched to a gene: 10. The germline gives CDR1 SNHLY, CDR2 FYNNEI. The CDR3 is made up of 16 amino acids. The CDR3: CASSESGQAARQPQHF. The DNA for the CDR3 is TGTGCCAGCAGTGAATCGGGACAGGCTGCTAGGCAGCCCCAGCATTTT.

The chain couples TRBV7-2 to TRBJ2-3; 8 nucleotides match TRBD2. The CDR3 is 15 amino acids. J gave up 2 bases and V 10 bases, and 11 bases lay outside the gene matches. CDR1 is SGHTA and CDR2 is FQGNSA in the germline V gene. CDR3 sequence (DNA): TGTGCCACCTCTTGGGGACTAGGGGTCACAGATACGCAGTATTTT. This translates into CATSWGLGVTDTQYF.

The chain uses TRBV9 and TRBJ1-4, with D unclear. V was clipped by 0 bases and J by 0 bases, with 6 bases between them. Looked up from germline, CDR1 is SGDLS and CDR2 is YYNGEE. This CDR3 spans 15 amino acids. The CDR3 sequence is CASSVAGTTNEKLFF. CDR3 DNA sequence: TGTGCCAGCAGCGTAGCGGGTACAACTAATGAAAAACTGTTTTTT.

The rearrangement links TRBV29-1 to TRBJ2-7; D unresolved. The CDR3 loop spans 13 amino acids. Germline lookup yields CDR1 SQVTM and CDR2 ANQGSEA. Between the trimmed V and J ends, which lost 4 bases and 1 base, there was a span of 11 bases. This CDR3 is CSVVGSTSYEQYF. The DNA of the CDR3 is TGCAGCGTTGTCGGCAGTACTTCCTACGAGCAGTACTTC.

The J gene is TRBJ2-3, the V gene TRBV6-5; TRBD1 agrees at 7 bases. Germline CDR1 and CDR2: MNHEY and SVGAGI. V lost 10 bases, J lost 2 bases, and 12 bases stayed unmatched. The length of the CDR3 is 15 residues. CDR3 sequence: CANAPGQPSTDTQYF. The DNA of the CDR3 is TGTGCCAACGCGCCGGGACAGCCTTCCACAGATACGCAGTATTTT.

The DNA for the CDR3 is TGTGCCAGCAGTCAATACGAGCAGTACTTC. This translates into CASSQYEQYF. The J gene is TRBJ2-7, the V gene TRBV11-2; D gene unclear. The CDR3 loop spans 10 amino acids. CDR1 and CDR2 from the germline V gene are SGHAT and FQNNGV. Trimming stripped 6 bases from V and 4 bases from J, with 4 bases between.

The CDR3 reads CASSELAGGIQETQYF. The DNA for the CDR3 is TGTGCCAGCAGCGAACTAGCGGGAGGCATACAAGAGACCCAGTACTTC. J is TRBJ2-5 and V is TRBV9; 12 bases are shared with TRBD2. The CDR3 has 16 residues. V was pared by 3 bases and J by 2 bases, with 5 bases of the junction left unmatched. The germline CDR1 and CDR2 sequences are SGDLS and YYNGEE.

The genes are TRBV6-6 and TRBJ2-7, with 7 bases aligning to TRBD2. The J segment lost 3 bases and the V segment lost 0 bases, leaving 5 bases of the junction unmatched. CDR1 and CDR2 from the germline V gene are MNHNY and SVGAGI (reference sequence). The CDR3 extends over 15 amino acids. The CDR3 coding sequence is TGTGCCAGCAGTTACTCGGCTGGCGGGAGCTACGAGCAGTACTTC. Its translation is CASSYSAGGSYEQYF.

The chain carries TRBV6-1 and TRBJ2-7; possibly TRBD2 for D (5 bases). Germline lookup yields CDR1 MNHNS and CDR2 SASEGT. CDR3 length equals 13 residues. Trimming took off 6 bases at V and 5 bases at J, with 14 bases between the two ends. The CDR3 region is CASRALGPHEQYF. CDR3 nucleotides: TGTGCCAGCAGAGCACTAGGCCCCCACGAGCAGTACTTC.

Only one count was recorded for this clone. This rearrangement joins TRBV6-1 to TRBJ2-5; TRBD1 agrees at 8 bases. From germline, CDR1 is MNHNS and CDR2 SASEGT. With V trimmed by 4 bases and J by 1 base, 8 bases remained unmatched. The CDR3 length is 16 residues. The CDR3 loop reads CASSVDRGRFQETQYF. DNA of the CDR3: TGTGCCAGCAGTGTCGACAGGGGCCGATTCCAAGAGACCCAGTACTTC.

This clone has just a few counts. Written as DNA, the CDR3 is TGCAGCGTTCGTGGCGGGGACGCCTCCTACGAGCAGTACTTC. Protein sequence: CSVRGGDASYEQYF. J is TRBJ2-7 and V is TRBV29-1, with D possibly TRBD2 on 6 matching bases. The germline V and J ends were trimmed by 5 bases and 0 bases, with 14 bases remaining between them. CDR3 length: 14 residues. The germline CDR1 and CDR2 sequences are SQVTM and ANQGSEA.

V gene TRBV29-1 combines with J gene TRBJ2-5; D not certain. CDR3 length equals 12 residues. Germline assignment: CDR1 SQVTM and CDR2 ANQGSEA. Trimming shortened V by 1 base and J by 9 bases, and 12 bases separated the two germline ends. The CDR3 sequence is CSVEGVTPAQYF. The CDR3, as DNA: TGCAGCGTTGAAGGGGTAACACCGGCCCAGTACTTC.

This rearrangement joins TRBV29-1 to TRBJ1-1; D unresolved. CDR3 size: 10 residues. V was pared by 5 bases and J by 7 bases, with 8 bases between. Per germline, CDR1 SQVTM and CDR2 ANQGSEA. CDR3 region: CSVLFNEAFF. CDR3 nucleotides: TGCAGCGTTTTGTTCAATGAAGCTTTCTTT.

The rearrangement links TRBV30 to TRBJ2-7; TRBD1 matches at 8 bases. The CDR3 length is 14 residues. Germline values: CDR1 GTSNPN, CDR2 SVGIG (reference sequence). V lost 1 base to trimming and J lost 0 bases; unmatched junction nucleotides: 2. The CDR3 loop is CAWSGDRHSYEQYF. DNA for the CDR3: TGTGCCTGGAGTGGGGACAGGCACTCCTACGAGCAGTACTTC.